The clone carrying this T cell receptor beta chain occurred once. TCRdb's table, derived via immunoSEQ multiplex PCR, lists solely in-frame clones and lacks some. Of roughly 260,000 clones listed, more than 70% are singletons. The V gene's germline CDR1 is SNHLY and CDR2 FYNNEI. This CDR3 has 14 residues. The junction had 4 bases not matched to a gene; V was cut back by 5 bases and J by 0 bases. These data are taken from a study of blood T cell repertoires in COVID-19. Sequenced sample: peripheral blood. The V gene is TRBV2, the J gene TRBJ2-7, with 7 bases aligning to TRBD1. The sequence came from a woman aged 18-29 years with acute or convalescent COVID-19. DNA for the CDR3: TGTGCCAGCAGTCACACAGGGGCCTCCTACGAGCAGTACTTC. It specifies CASSHTGASYEQYF. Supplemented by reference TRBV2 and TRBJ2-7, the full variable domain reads EPEVTQTPSHQVTQMGQEVILRCVPISNHLYFYWYRQILGQKVEFLVSFYNNEISEKSEIFDDQFSVERPDGSNFTLKIRSTKLEDSAMYFCASSHTGASYEQYFGPGTRLTVT.